The T cell receptor (beta chain) under discussion was sequenced for a study of blood T cell repertoires in COVID-19. Whole-study context: Some COVID-19 samples were acute and others convalescent; all came from the United States, Italy and Spain. The cDNA or gDNA used as material had been derived from T cells, B-cell-depleted T cells, or PBMCs.

Germline V gene data show CDR1 as MNHEY and CDR2 as SMNVEV (reference sequence). Germline trimming cut 2 bases from V and 4 bases from J; bases unmatched to any gene: 8. The CDR3 is 16 residues long. Source study methods: Quantification of nucleated cells was approximated via reference gene primer amplification. Profiled with immunoSEQ multiplex PCR; TCRdb holds only in-frame clones, not every one. For V, J and clone size, that table is used; D and trimming come from the DNA. This table has over 250,000 clones, roughly 80% appearing once. The chain carries TRBV27 and TRBJ2-5, with 9 bases lining up with TRBD2. Sequencing was done on a sample of peripheral blood. This TCR derives from a woman in her 50s who had recovered from COVID-19. CDR3 DNA: TGTGCCAGCAGTTTAGGGCGGGGGGGCCTCGGAGAGACCCAGTACTTC. Amino acids: CASSLGRGGLGETQYF.